This is a list of T cell receptor beta chains from one sample in a study of blood T cell repertoires in COVID-19. The repertoire was sequenced with immunoSEQ multiplex PCR; TCRdb's copy has only in-frame clones and lacks some. The sample lists 200,000 to 250,000 clones, 80% to 85% seen once, with 8.5% to 10% in the top ten. Sequencing was done on a sample of PBMCs or T cells enriched from blood (not recorded which). The receptors here all came from a woman in her 50s with acute COVID-19. CDR3s include the opening cysteine and the closing phenylalanine or tryptophan. D genes are given only for firm matches. Part of the rows lack a size; the others show once, few, many or a class for expanded clones.

clone size | D gene | J gene | V gene | CDR3 DNA | CDR3 protein
few | - | TRBJ1-1 | TRBV19 | TGTGCCAGTAGGGGTAAACCGGGGAACACTGAAGCTTTCTTT | CASRGKPGNTEAFF
- | TRBD1 | TRBJ1-2 | TRBV7-2 | TGTGCCAGCAGCTTAGATGTGACAGGGGTGTCTGGCTACACCTTC | CASSLDVTGVSGYTF
- | TRBD2 | TRBJ2-5 | TRBV11-2 | TGTGCCAGCAGCTTAGACGCTAGCGGGGGACAAGAGACCCAGTACTTC | CASSLDASGGQETQYF
- | - | TRBJ1-2 | TRBV5-1 | TGCGCCAGCAGTTACAGGGAAGCGGCCTATGGCTACACCTTC | CASSYREAAYGYTF
once | - | TRBJ1-2 | TRBV6-5 | TGTGCCAGCAGTAGAGCTAACTATGGCTACACCTTC | CASSRANYGYTF
- | TRBD2 | TRBJ2-1 | TRBV6-5 | TGTGCCAGCAGACCACTGGCTAGCGGGGGTAATGAGCAGTTCTTC | CASRPLASGGNEQFF
- | - | TRBJ1-2 | TRBV6-5 | TGTGCCAGCAGTTACTCGGGGCAGCCCGGCTACACCTTC | CASSYSGQPGYTF
- | - | TRBJ2-3 | TRBV7-3 | TGTGCCAGCAGCTGGTTGGGTCTAGGCACAGATACGCAGTATTTT | CASSWLGLGTDTQYF
- | - | TRBJ1-1 | TRBV29-1 | TGCAGCGTCCAAACAGGTTCGATGGCTTTCTTT | CSVQTGSMAFF
- | TRBD2 | TRBJ2-2 | TRBV4-2 | TGTGCCAGCAGCAAAAGCGGGAGGGCCTCCACCGGGGAGCTGTTTTTT | CASSKSGRASTGELFF
- | TRBD2 | TRBJ2-7 | TRBV7-6 | TGTGCCAGCAGCTTAGTAGATGCCCTGGCGGGAGTCCCCTACGAGCAGTACTTC | CASSLVDALAGVPYEQYF
- | TRBD1 | TRBJ1-2 | TRBV28 | TGTGCCAGCAATCGATGGGACAGTCACTATGGCTACACCTTC | CASNRWDSHYGYTF
few | TRBD1 | TRBJ1-4 | TRBV4-1 | TGCGCCAGCAGCCAGACCCTCAAACAGGGGTATGAAAAACTGTTTTTT | CASSQTLKQGYEKLFF
- | - | TRBJ2-5 | TRBV27 | TGTGCCAGCAGTTTACGGTTCGGAGGGATAGAGACCCAGTACTTC | CASSLRFGGIETQYF
- | - | TRBJ1-5 | TRBV30 | TGTGCCTGGGGATTCCCGTCGGCTAGGCAGCCCCAGCATTTT | CAWGFPSARQPQHF
- | - | TRBJ1-2 | TRBV4-3 | TGCGCCAGCAGCCAAGAACAGTACTATGGCTACACCTTC | CASSQEQYYGYTF
- | TRBD2 | TRBJ2-1 | TRBV7-2 | TGTGCCAGCAGCTTCTCGGCTAGCGGCCTCAATGAGCAGTTCTTC | CASSFSASGLNEQFF
- | TRBD1 | TRBJ2-7 | TRBV18 | TGTGCCAGCTCAGCCACAGGGGCTAACTCCTACGAGCAGTACTTC | CASSATGANSYEQYF